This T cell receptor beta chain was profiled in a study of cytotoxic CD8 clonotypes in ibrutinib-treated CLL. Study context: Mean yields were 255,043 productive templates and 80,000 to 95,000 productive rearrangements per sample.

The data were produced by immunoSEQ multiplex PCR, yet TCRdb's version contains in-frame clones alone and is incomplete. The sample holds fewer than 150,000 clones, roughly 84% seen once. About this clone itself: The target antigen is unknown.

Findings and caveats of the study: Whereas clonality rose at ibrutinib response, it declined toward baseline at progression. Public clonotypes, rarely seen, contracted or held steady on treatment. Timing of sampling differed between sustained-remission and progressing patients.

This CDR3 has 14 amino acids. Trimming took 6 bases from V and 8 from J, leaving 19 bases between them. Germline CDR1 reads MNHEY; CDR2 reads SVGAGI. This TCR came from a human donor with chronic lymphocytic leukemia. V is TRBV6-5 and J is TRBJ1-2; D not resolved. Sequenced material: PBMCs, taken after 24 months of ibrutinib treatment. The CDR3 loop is CASRRDNNGYGYTF. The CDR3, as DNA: TGTGCCAGCAGGAGGGATAATAATGGCTACGGCTACACCTTC.